The 29 T cell receptor beta chains below come from one sample, sequenced in a study of vaccination and CD4 T cells after COVID-19. Specified treatment: approximately 9-day PBMC culture with coronavirus spike peptide pools or control peptides (ViraFEST assay). Sequenced with the Oncomine TCR Beta short-read assay was DNA taken from cultured CD4+ T cells. MiXCR, run by TCRdb on the PCR reads, gives a single entry per CDR3 protein. Here the sample spans around 18,000 distinct CDR3 sequences, roughly 36% being singletons. These TCRs are of unknown antigen specificity. The sequenced sample was CD4+ T cells from blood, cultured in vitro, obtained before SARS-CoV-2 vaccination. Receptors were obtained from a human donor who received a COVID-19 vaccine.

This clonotype was picked up a small number of times. The chain carries TRBV25-1 and TRBJ1-2; D not resolved. CDR1 and CDR2 from the germline V gene are MGHDK and SYGVNS. Trimming pared 4 bases from V and 7 bases from J, leaving 7 bases between. The CDR3 has 11 amino acids. CDR3 sequence reads: CASSAGIGYTF. CDR3 sequence (DNA): TGTGCCAGCAGTGCCGGGATTGGCTACACCTTC.

By frequency in the sample, this clonotype is medium-sized. The chain is built from TRBV27 and TRBJ1-5, with 7 bases that match TRBD1. Germline CDR1 and CDR2: MNHEY and SMNVEV (reference sequence). The CDR3 has 16 amino acids. V dropped 6 bases and J dropped 4; count of bases not matched to a gene: 12. CDR3 coding DNA: TGTGCCAGCAGCTCGACCGGGACAGAAACAAATCAGCCCCAGCATTTT. Translating it yields CASSSTGTETNQPQHF.

This clonotype was found a few times. The chain has TRBV7-9 and TRBJ1-1; D may be TRBD1 (5 bases). The V and J ends lost 2 bases and 5 bases respectively, with 12 bases between them. This CDR3 spans 14 amino acids. Looked up from germline, CDR1 is SEHNR and CDR2 is FQNEAQ (reference sequence). The CDR3 nucleotides read TGTGCCAGCAGCTTAAGGGGCGCGGGAACTGAAGCTTTCTTT. Amino acid sequence: CASSLRGAGTEAFF.

Only a few counts were recorded for this clonotype. This rearrangement joins TRBV20-1 to TRBJ1-1; maybe TRBD1 (6 bases). The CDR3 runs to 13 residues. With 4 bases removed from V and 11 bases from J, the gap between germline ends came to 20 bases. CDR1 and CDR2 (germline): DFQATT, SNEGSKA (reference sequence). Written as DNA, the CDR3 is TGCAGTGCTATTACGACCGGGACCCAGGGGGCTTTCTTT. Residues: CSAITTGTQGAFF.

This clonotype occurred a few times. The J gene is TRBJ1-5, the V gene TRBV19; a weak D match, TRBD1 (6 bases). Germline CDR1 LNHDA, CDR2 SQIVND (reference sequence). CDR3 length equals 15 residues. Between the trimmed V and J ends, which lost 7 bases and 2 bases, there was a span of 15 bases. This CDR3 is CASTPLKGGNQPQHF. The DNA for the CDR3 is TGTGCCAGTACCCCCTTGAAGGGGGGCAATCAGCCCCAGCATTTT.

The chain employs TRBV7-2 and TRBJ1-1; TRBD1 is a possible D gene (6 bases). V lost 2 bases and J lost 6, with 13 bases in between. CDR1 is SGHTA and CDR2 is FQGNSA in the germline V gene. There are 14 residues in the CDR3. CDR3 sequence: CASSLRYRVPEAFF. The CDR3 DNA sequence: TGTGCCAGCAGCTTAAGGTACAGGGTACCTGAAGCTTTCTTT.

The chain recombines TRBV7-8 with TRBJ2-3, with TRBD1 as a possible D gene (7 bases). V was cut by 2 bases and J by 0 bases, with 18 bases left in between. The CDR3 runs to 18 residues. Looked up from germline, CDR1 is SGHVS and CDR2 is FQNEAQ. Here the CDR3 reads CASSLRGRGTPSTDTQYF. DNA for the CDR3: TGTGCCAGCAGCTTAAGGGGGCGGGGCACTCCTAGCACAGATACGCAGTATTTT.

This clonotype was counted between two and nine times. The rearrangement links TRBV24-1 to TRBJ2-1; 7 positions agree with TRBD2. Germline values: CDR1 KGHDR, CDR2 SFDVKD. The CDR3 is 16 amino acids. V lost 0 bases to trimming and J lost 0 bases; unmatched junction nucleotides: 1. The CDR3 bases are TGTGCCACCAGTGATTTGCGGGGGGACTCCTACAATGAGCAGTTCTTC. As protein: CATSDLRGDSYNEQFF.

The V gene is TRBV20-1, the J gene TRBJ2-1; 12 bases fit TRBD2. From germline, CDR1 is DFQATT and CDR2 SNEGSKA (reference sequence). The CDR3 sequence is 15 residues long. J gave up 7 bases and V 6 bases, and 10 bases lay outside the gene matches. The CDR3 DNA follows: TGCAGTGCCCAACGGTGGCTAGCGGGGGGGAATGAGCAGTTCTTC. Translation gives CSAQRWLAGGNEQFF.

The V gene is TRBV2, the J gene TRBJ1-5, with 9 bases aligning to TRBD1. J lost 7 bases, V lost 0 bases, and 4 bases had no gene match. Germline V gene sequence: CDR1 SNHLY, CDR2 FYNNEI. CDR3 length: 15 amino acids. CDR3 DNA sequence: TGTGCCAGCAGTGAAGCGGGACAGGGTGGCCAGCCCCAGCATTTT. Translation: CASSEAGQGGQPQHF.

The DNA for the CDR3 is TGCGCCAGCAGCCGGGACAGCTCTGGAAACACCATATATTTT. This sequence encodes CASSRDSSGNTIYF. The chain carries TRBV10-1 and TRBJ1-3; 7 positions match TRBD1. This CDR3 spans 14 amino acids. Unmatched junction bases numbered 2, after V lost 6 bases and J lost 0 bases. The germline V gene encodes CDR1 WNHNN and CDR2 SYGVQD (reference sequence).

V and J are TRBV5-1 and TRBJ1-2, with TRBD1 matching over 7 bases. CDR3 size: 15 residues. CDR1 is SGHRS, CDR2 YFSETQ, per germline. The V and J ends lost 0 bases and 5 bases, in that order; junction bases with no gene match: 7. This CDR3 reads CASSLVDREDYGYTF. The CDR3 DNA reads TGCGCCAGCAGCTTGGTAGACAGGGAAGATTATGGCTACACCTTC. Based on the CDR3 plus reference TRBV5-1 and TRBJ1-2, the full variable domain is KAGVTQTPRYLIKTRGQQVTLSCSPISGHRSVSWYQQTPGQGLQFLFEYFSETQRNKGNFPGRFSGRQFSNSRSEMNVSTLELGDSALYLCASSLVDREDYGYTFGSGTRLTVV.

This clonotype was seen a few times. Here the CDR3 DNA reads TGCGCCAGCAGAACAGAGATGAACACTGAAGCTTTCTTT. Its protein product is CASRTEMNTEAFF. The genes are TRBV10-1 and TRBJ1-1; D call uncertain. From germline, CDR1 is WNHNN and CDR2 SYGVQD (reference sequence). CDR3 length: 13 residues. V shed 6 bases and J shed 0 bases, with 8 bases lying between them.

The rearrangement uses TRBV6-1 and TRBJ2-1; 8 nucleotides match TRBD1. CDR3 length: 16 residues. V lost 5 bases to trimming and J lost 1 base; unmatched junction nucleotides: 7. Germline lookup yields CDR1 MNHNS and CDR2 SASEGT. In DNA, the CDR3 is TGTGCCAGCAGTCAAGACGGACAGGGATCCTACAATGAGCAGTTCTTC. Translating gives CASSQDGQGSYNEQFF.

This chain connects TRBV5-1 to TRBJ1-6; 7 nucleotides align to TRBD1. CDR1 is SGHRS and CDR2 is YFSETQ in the germline V gene. This CDR3 has 16 residues. The ends lost 4 bases at V and 0 bases at J; junction bases unmatched: 4. The CDR3 DNA is TGCGCCAGCAGCGTCCGGGACAGCTCCTATAATTCACCCCTCCACTTT. It encodes CASSVRDSSYNSPLHF.

This clonotype was recorded a few times. V and J are TRBV2 and TRBJ1-6; D gene uncertain. The length of the CDR3 is 14 residues. V was pared by 6 bases and J by 7 bases, with 13 bases between. Germline CDR1 is SNHLY and CDR2 is FYNNEI. Written as DNA, the CDR3 is TGTGCCAGCAGAGTTAGGGCCGGCAATTCACCCCTCCACTTT. As protein: CASRVRAGNSPLHF.

This clonotype was seen a handful of times. The rearrangement links TRBV7-9 to TRBJ1-1; D might be TRBD1 (5 bases). CDR3 length: 15 residues. Germline CDR1 SEHNR, CDR2 FQNEAQ (reference sequence). V lost 7 bases, J lost 2 bases, and 17 bases lay in between. The CDR3 coding sequence is TGTGCCAGCAACTTCCAGGGACTGCCTAACACTGAAGCTTTCTTT. It translates to CASNFQGLPNTEAFF.

The V call is TRBV10-1, the J call TRBJ2-3; D not resolved. CDR3 length: 15 residues. Looked up from germline, CDR1 is WNHNN and CDR2 is SYGVQD (reference sequence). V was pared by 4 bases and J by 3 bases, with 14 bases between. For the CDR3, the DNA is TGCGCCAGCAGTGCTCGGCTAGGGAATACAGATACGCAGTATTTT. Translation gives CASSARLGNTDTQYF.

The chain links TRBV3-1 to TRBJ1-3; 7 bases agree with TRBD1. CDR1 and CDR2 from the germline V gene are LGHDT and YNNKEL (reference sequence). V lost 0 bases to trimming and J lost 2 bases; unmatched junction nucleotides: 4. The CDR3 covers 16 residues. CDR3 nucleotides: TGTGCCAGCAGCCAAGAAGGGGGCAGGACTGGAAACACCATATATTTT. Encoded protein: CASSQEGGRTGNTIYF.

The V call is TRBV5-1, the J call TRBJ2-7, with a weak D call TRBD2 (7 bases). Germline CDR1 SGHRS, CDR2 YFSETQ. V was pared by 1 base and J by 3 bases, with 14 bases between. The CDR3 length is 15 residues. The CDR3 DNA is TGCGCCAGCAGCTTGATCGGGGGGCTCGTCTACGAGCAGTACTTC. This codes for CASSLIGGLVYEQYF. The full variable domain, rest sourced from reference TRBV5-1 and TRBJ2-7, is KAGVTQTPRYLIKTRGQQVTLSCSPISGHRSVSWYQQTPGQGLQFLFEYFSETQRNKGNFPGRFSGRQFSNSRSEMNVSTLELGDSALYLCASSLIGGLVYEQYFGPGTRLTVT.

This clonotype was counted only a few times. V and J are TRBV20-1 and TRBJ2-2; 9 bases agree with TRBD1. Germline loops: CDR1 DFQATT, CDR2 SNEGSKA (reference sequence). The CDR3 covers 14 residues. V trimming: 5 bases; J trimming: 2 bases; junction bases outside the gene matches: 3. The DNA of the CDR3 is TGCAGTGCTCGACAGGGGGGAAACACCGGGGAGCTGTTTTTT. Translating it yields CSARQGGNTGELFF.

The chain has TRBV10-3 and TRBJ2-5; D might be TRBD1 (6 bases). The V and J ends lost 9 bases and 1 base respectively, with 18 bases between them. This CDR3 comprises 15 residues. The V gene's germline CDR1 is ENHRY and CDR2 SYGVKD. The CDR3: CAISEQGSPQETQYF. CDR3 nucleotides: TGTGCCATATCCGAACAGGGATCCCCCCAAGAGACCCAGTACTTC.

The rearrangement joins TRBV20-1 to TRBJ2-1, with TRBD1 identical over 8 bases. In germline, CDR1 is DFQATT, CDR2 SNEGSKA (reference sequence). CDR3 size: 16 residues. J lost 2 bases, V lost 2 bases, and 8 bases had no gene match. CDR3 nucleotides: TGCAGTGCTAGATCCCCGACAGGGGTGGCCTACAATGAGCAGTTCTTC. Its protein is CSARSPTGVAYNEQFF.

The chain is built from TRBV27 and TRBJ2-6, with D possibly being TRBD1 (6 bases). CDR3 length equals 16 residues. V dropped 5 bases and J dropped 2 bases, with 13 bases sitting between them. Germline V gene data show CDR1 as MNHEY and CDR2 as SMNVEV (reference sequence). CDR3 sequence (DNA): TGTGCCAGCAGTCCTACCTGGACAGCTGGGGCCAACGTCCTGACTTTC. It encodes CASSPTWTAGANVLTF.

V usage is TRBV6-1 and J usage is TRBJ1-1, with TRBD1 identical over 9 bases. V shed 3 bases and J 0 bases; nucleotides not matched to a gene: 5. CDR1 and CDR2 from the germline V gene are MNHNS and SASEGT. The CDR3 spans 16 residues. CDR3 region: CASSDVGQGMNTEAFF. The CDR3 DNA reads as TGTGCCAGCAGTGACGTGGGACAGGGAATGAACACTGAAGCTTTCTTT.

V gene TRBV2 combines with J gene TRBJ1-2; perhaps TRBD1 as D (5 bases). The CDR3 totals 13 residues. V was cut by 7 bases and J by 0 bases, with 9 bases left in between. Germline assignment: CDR1 SNHLY and CDR2 FYNNEI. The CDR3 loop is CASTTAPNYGYTF. CDR3 nucleotide sequence: TGTGCCAGCACGACAGCCCCTAACTATGGCTACACCTTC.

This chain links TRBV6-5 with TRBJ2-2; D is perhaps TRBD2 (5 bases). Germline values: CDR1 MNHEY, CDR2 SVGAGI. CDR3 length equals 16 residues. Trimming stripped 2 bases from V and 7 bases from J, with 17 bases between. The CDR3 sequence is CASSYLRRSVGGELFF. The CDR3, as DNA: TGTGCCAGCAGTTACCTCCGGAGGTCGGTTGGCGGGGAGCTGTTTTTT.

This rearrangement joins TRBV10-3 to TRBJ2-3; TRBD1 might be the D (6 bases). CDR3 size: 13 residues. V was clipped by 10 bases and J by 2 bases, with 13 bases between them. CDR1 and CDR2 from the germline V gene are ENHRY and SYGVKD. The CDR3 protein is CATQGSFTDTQYF. The CDR3 nucleotides are TGTGCCACCCAGGGGTCCTTCACAGATACGCAGTATTTT.

The chain uses TRBV7-9 and TRBJ1-2; D may be TRBD1 (6 bases). CDR1 is SEHNR and CDR2 is FQNEAQ in the germline V gene (reference sequence). The CDR3 length is 15 residues. Trimming removed 4 bases at V and 2 bases at J, with 14 bases between. The CDR3 protein is CASSSHRASNYGYTF. The CDR3 DNA is TGTGCCAGCAGCTCCCACAGGGCATCCAACTATGGCTACACCTTC.